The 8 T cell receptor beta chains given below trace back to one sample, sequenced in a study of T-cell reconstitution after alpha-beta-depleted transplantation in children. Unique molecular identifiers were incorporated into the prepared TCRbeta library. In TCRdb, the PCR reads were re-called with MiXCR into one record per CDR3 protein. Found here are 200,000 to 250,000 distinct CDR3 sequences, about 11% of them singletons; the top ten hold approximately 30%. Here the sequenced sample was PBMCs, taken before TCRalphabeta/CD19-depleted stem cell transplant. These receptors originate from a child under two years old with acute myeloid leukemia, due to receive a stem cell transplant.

CDR3 sequence (DNA): TGCGCCAGCAGTTCAAACCGGGGCTACGAGCAGTACTTC. Protein product: CASSSNRGYEQYF. The rearrangement joins TRBV10-2 to TRBJ2-7; D might be TRBD2 (5 bases). CDR1 and CDR2 (germline): WSHSY, SAAADI. V was cut by 5 bases and J by 3 bases, with 11 bases left in between. The CDR3 is 13 amino acids.

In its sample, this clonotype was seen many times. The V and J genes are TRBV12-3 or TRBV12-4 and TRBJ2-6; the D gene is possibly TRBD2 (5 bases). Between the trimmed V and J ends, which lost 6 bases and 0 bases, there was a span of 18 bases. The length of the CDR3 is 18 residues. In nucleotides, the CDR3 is TGTGCCAGCAGCCCGAGACGGGGAGTGGCCTCTGGGGCCAACGTCCTGACTTTC. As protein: CASSPRRGVASGANVLTF.

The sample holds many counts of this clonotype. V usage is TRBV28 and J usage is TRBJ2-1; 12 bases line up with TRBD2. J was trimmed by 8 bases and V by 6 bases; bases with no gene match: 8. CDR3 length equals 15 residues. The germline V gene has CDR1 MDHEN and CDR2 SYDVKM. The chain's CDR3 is CASRTSGGRVYEQFF. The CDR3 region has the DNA TGTGCCAGCAGGACTAGCGGGGGCCGGGTATATGAGCAGTTCTTC.

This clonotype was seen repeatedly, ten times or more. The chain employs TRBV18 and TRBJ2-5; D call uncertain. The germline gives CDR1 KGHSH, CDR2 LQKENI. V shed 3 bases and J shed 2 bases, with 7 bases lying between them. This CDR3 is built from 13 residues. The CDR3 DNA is TGTGCCAGCTCACCTACATTGCAAGAGACCCAGTACTTC. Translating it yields CASSPTLQETQYF.

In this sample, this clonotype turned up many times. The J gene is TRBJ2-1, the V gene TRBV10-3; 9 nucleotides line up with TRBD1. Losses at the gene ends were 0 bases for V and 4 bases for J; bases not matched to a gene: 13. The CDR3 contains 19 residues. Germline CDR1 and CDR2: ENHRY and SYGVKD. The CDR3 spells CAISESHGGRGQGYNEQFF. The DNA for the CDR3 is TGTGCCATCAGTGAGTCGCACGGTGGGAGGGGACAGGGTTACAATGAGCAGTTCTTC.

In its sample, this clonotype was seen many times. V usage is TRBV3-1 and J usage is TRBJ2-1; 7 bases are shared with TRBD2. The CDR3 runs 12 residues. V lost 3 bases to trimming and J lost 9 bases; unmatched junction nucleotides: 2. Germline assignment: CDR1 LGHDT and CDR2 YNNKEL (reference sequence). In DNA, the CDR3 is TGTGCCAGCAGCCACACTAGCGCTGAGCAGTTCTTC. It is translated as CASSHTSAEQFF.

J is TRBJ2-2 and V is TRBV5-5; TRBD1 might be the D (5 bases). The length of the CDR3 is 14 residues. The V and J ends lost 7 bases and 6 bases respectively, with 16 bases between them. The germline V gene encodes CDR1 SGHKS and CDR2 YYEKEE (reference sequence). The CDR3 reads CASGSDTFSGELFF. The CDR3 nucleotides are TGTGCCAGCGGCTCGGACACCTTCTCCGGGGAGCTGTTTTTT.

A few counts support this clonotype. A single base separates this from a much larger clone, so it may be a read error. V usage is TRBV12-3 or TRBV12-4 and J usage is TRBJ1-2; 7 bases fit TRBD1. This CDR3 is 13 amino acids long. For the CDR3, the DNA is TGTGCCAGCAGCACAGGGGTCCCGTATGGCGACACCTTC. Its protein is CASSTGVPYGDTF.